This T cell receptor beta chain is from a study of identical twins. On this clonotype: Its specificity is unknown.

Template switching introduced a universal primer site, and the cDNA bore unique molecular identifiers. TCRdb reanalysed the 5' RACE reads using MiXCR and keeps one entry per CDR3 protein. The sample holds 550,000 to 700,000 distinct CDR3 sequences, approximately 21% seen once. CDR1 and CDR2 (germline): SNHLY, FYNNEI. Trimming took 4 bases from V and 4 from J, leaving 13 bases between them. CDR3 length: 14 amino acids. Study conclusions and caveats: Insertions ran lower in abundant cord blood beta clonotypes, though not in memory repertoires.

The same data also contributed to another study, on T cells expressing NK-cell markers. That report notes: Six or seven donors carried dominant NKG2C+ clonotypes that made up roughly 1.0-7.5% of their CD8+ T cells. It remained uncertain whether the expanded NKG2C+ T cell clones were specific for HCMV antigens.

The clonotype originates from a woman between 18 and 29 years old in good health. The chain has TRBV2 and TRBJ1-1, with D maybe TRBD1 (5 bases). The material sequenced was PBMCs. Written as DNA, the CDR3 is TGTGCCAGCAGTGCCGAGGGGAGAGGCACTGAAGCTTTCTTT. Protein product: CASSAEGRGTEAFF.